The clone carrying this T cell receptor (beta chain) was counted at least ten times. The data are from a study of regulatory T cells in long-lasting Graves disease. Building of the TCR beta libraries involved iRepertoire HTBI primers and Arm-PCR of CDR3 regions. TCRdb independently ran MiXCR on the multiplex PCR reads; one entry per CDR3 protein. The sample has about half a million distinct CDR3 sequences, around 12% seen once. Time point here: newly diagnosed GD, antithyroid drugs for less than 3 months. PBMC-derived RNA was used for the TCR library. The J segment lost 4 bases and the V segment lost 4 bases, leaving 6 bases of the junction unmatched. The germline CDR1 and CDR2 sequences are LGHDT and YNNKEL (reference sequence). This CDR3 is built from 14 residues. These data were likewise used in another study, on T cells in Graves' hyperthyroidism and ophthalmopathy.

The chain is built from TRBV3-1 and TRBJ1-1; 7 bases map to TRBD1. Source: peripheral blood mononuclear cells (PBMCs), taken at new diagnosis, from a patient treated with antithyroid drugs. The sequence came from a woman aged 25 to 39 with Graves disease. This CDR3 is CASSPRTGPTEAFF. The CDR3 DNA reads as TGTGCCAGCAGCCCCAGGACAGGACCCACTGAAGCTTTCTTT.